These 5 T cell receptor beta chains came from one sample sequenced in a study of blood T cell repertoires in COVID-19. Some clones are missing from TCRdb's copy, which holds only in-frame ones; the method was immunoSEQ multiplex PCR. The repertoire has around 290,000 clones, about 89% of them found once; the top ten carry about 7.8%. The sequenced sample consisted of peripheral blood. The receptor set was obtained from a woman in her 50s who had recovered from COVID-19.

V gene TRBV19 combines with J gene TRBJ1-1, with 7 bases matching TRBD1. The germline V gene encodes CDR1 LNHDA and CDR2 SQIVND (reference sequence). Germline trimming cut 3 bases from V and 5 bases from J; bases unmatched to any gene: 9. The CDR3 runs 15 residues. The CDR3 region has the DNA TGTGCCAGTAGTATTGCGAGGGGGCGAGGAACTGAAGCTTTCTTT. It specifies CASSIARGRGTEAFF.

The CDR3 sequence is CASSLGGTYEQYF. CDR3 DNA: TGTGCCAGCAGCTTGGGGGGGACCTACGAGCAGTACTTC. V is TRBV11-2 and J is TRBJ2-7, with 7 bases that match TRBD2. Germline V CDR1 and CDR2: SGHAT, FQNNGV. Trimming took 3 bases from V and 2 from J; bases not matched to a gene: 1. This CDR3 contains 13 residues. Complete variable domain (other parts from reference TRBV11-2 and TRBJ2-7): EAGVAQSPRYKIIEKRQSVAFWCNPISGHATLYWYQQILGQGPKLLIQFQNNGVVDDSQLPKDRFSAERLKGVDSTLKIQPAKLEDSAVYLCASSLGGTYEQYFGPGTRLTVT.

The J gene is TRBJ2-1, the V gene TRBV7-2, with D possibly matching TRBD2 (6 bases). The CDR3 runs to 14 residues. Per germline, CDR1 SGHTA and CDR2 FQGNSA. Trimming cost V 0 bases and J 6 bases, with 9 bases left between them. The CDR3 nucleotides are TGTGCCAGCAGCTTAGCCTGGGACTCCAATGAGCAGTTCTTC. It codes for CASSLAWDSNEQFF.

V and J are TRBV11-2 and TRBJ2-2, with D perhaps TRBD2 (6 bases). V was cut by 4 bases and J by 3 bases, with 21 bases left in between. This CDR3 comprises 18 residues. CDR1 is SGHAT and CDR2 is FQNNGV in the germline V gene. The CDR3 loop reads CASSYSSLLGGDTGELFF. DNA of the CDR3: TGTGCCAGCAGCTATAGTTCCCTTCTTGGCGGGGACACCGGGGAGCTGTTTTTT.

Here the CDR3 reads CASSEGTVIAGPQHF. The DNA of the CDR3 is TGTGCCAGCAGTGAAGGGACAGTTATAGCGGGGCCCCAGCATTTT. The chain uses TRBV6-1 and TRBJ1-5; weak D call: TRBD1 (6 bases). V lost 1 base, J lost 9 bases, and 16 bases lay in between. The CDR3 totals 15 residues. CDR1 is MNHNS, CDR2 SASEGT, per germline.